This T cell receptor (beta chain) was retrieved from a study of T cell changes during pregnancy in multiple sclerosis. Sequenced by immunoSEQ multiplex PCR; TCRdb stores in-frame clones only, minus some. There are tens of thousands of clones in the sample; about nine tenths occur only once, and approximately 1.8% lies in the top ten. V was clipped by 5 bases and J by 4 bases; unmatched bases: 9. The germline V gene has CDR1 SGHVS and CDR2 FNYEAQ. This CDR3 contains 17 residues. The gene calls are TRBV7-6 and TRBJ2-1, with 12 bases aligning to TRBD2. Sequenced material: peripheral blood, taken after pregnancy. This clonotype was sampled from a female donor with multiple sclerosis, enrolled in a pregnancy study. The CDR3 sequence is CASSLTPSGGDYNEQFF. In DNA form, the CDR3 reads TGTGCCAGCAGCCTAACCCCTAGCGGGGGGGATTACAATGAGCAGTTCTTC. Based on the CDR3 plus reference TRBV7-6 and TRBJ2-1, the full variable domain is GAGVSQSPRYKVTKRGQDVALRCDPISGHVSLYWYRQALGQGPEFLTYFNYEAQQDKSGLPNDRFSAERPEGSISTLTIQRTEQRDSAMYRCASSLTPSGGDYNEQFFGPGTRLTVL.